The 13 T cell receptor beta chains in this list originate from one sample, sequenced in a study of cytomegalovirus exposure and HLA in healthy donors (dated by TCRdb to the late 2010s). Preparation of the library involved the immunoSEQ multiplex PCR assay. For the multiplex PCR, a mixture combining 60 forward primers for TCR Vbeta segments and 13 reverse primers for TCR Jbeta segments was used. TCRdb limited this immuneACCESS table to in-frame rearrangements with V and J called. A share of clones is missing; checked studies link under half to unresolved V genes, and the rest is unexplained. This sample comprises 140,000 or so clones, roughly 80% of them detected only once. The ten biggest clones cover roughly 4% of the sample. Specimen: PBMCs. Source of these receptors: a woman in her forties in good health and CMV-seropositive.

The chain combines TRBV10-2 with TRBJ2-7; 10 nucleotides line up with TRBD2. The CDR3 spans 22 residues. The J segment lost 6 bases and the V segment lost 4 bases, leaving 30 bases of the junction unmatched. CDR1 and CDR2 from the germline V gene are WSHSY and SAAADI. The CDR3 coding sequence is TGCGCCAGCAGTGCGATATGGGCAGCGGGGGGGCGGGCAAGTCAGGTAAAATCCGAGCAGTACTTC. As protein: CASSAIWAAGGRASQVKSEQYF.

The chain is built from TRBV4-1 and TRBJ2-7; TRBD2 agrees at 12 bases. The CDR3 extends over 15 amino acids. Per germline, CDR1 MGHRA and CDR2 YSYEKL. V dropped 2 bases and J dropped 4; count of bases not matched to a gene: 3. DNA for the CDR3: TGCGCCAGCAGCCAAAGGCTAGCGGGAGGGTACGAGCAGTACTTC. Encoded protein: CASSQRLAGGYEQYF.

The chain joins TRBV19 to TRBJ2-1, with D perhaps matching TRBD1 (6 bases). Per the germline V gene, CDR1 is LNHDA and CDR2 is SQIVND (reference sequence). The germline V and J ends were trimmed by 8 bases and 8 bases, with 19 bases remaining between them. CDR3 size: 14 residues. In DNA form, the CDR3 reads TGTGCCAGTGGGGTAGCGACAGGAGTCGATGAGCAGTTCTTC. Its translation is CASGVATGVDEQFF.

The V and J genes are TRBV30 and TRBJ2-2; D might be TRBD2 (5 bases). There are 13 residues in the CDR3. V lost 0 bases and J lost 7, with 9 bases in between. In germline, CDR1 is GTSNPN, CDR2 SVGIG (reference sequence). The CDR3 bases are TGTGCCTGGAGTGTAGACCGGGACGGGGAGCTGTTTTTT. Amino acids: CAWSVDRDGELFF.

A remark on this clone: The CDR3 end shows no conserved phenylalanine or tryptophan, and so a read error is likely. The chain couples TRBV19 to TRBJ1-1; 9 bases are shared with TRBD1. V was pared by 7 bases and J by 0 bases, with 3 bases of the junction left unmatched. The germline CDR1 and CDR2 sequences are LNHDA and SQIVND (reference sequence). The CDR3 consists of 14 residues. The CDR3 sequence is CASKGTGLNTEAFL. In DNA, the CDR3 is TGTGCCAGTAAGGGGACAGGGTTGAACACTGAAGCTTTCCTT.

The rearrangement links TRBV29-1 to TRBJ2-1; 12 nucleotides align to TRBD1. CDR1 and CDR2 from the germline V gene are SQVTM and ANQGSEA. V gave up 6 bases and J gave up 6 bases; unmatched junction bases: 3. The CDR3 has 13 residues. The CDR3 DNA is TGCAGCGTCGGGACAGGGGGCTTCAATGAGCAGTTCTTC. Residues: CSVGTGGFNEQFF.

The chain has TRBV2 and TRBJ2-3; no clear D gene. This CDR3 has 11 residues. Trimming shortened V by 5 bases and J by 6 bases, and 6 bases separated the two germline ends. Germline V CDR1 and CDR2: SNHLY, FYNNEI. The CDR3: CASSWADTQYF. The CDR3 DNA reads TGTGCCAGCAGTTGGGCCGATACGCAGTATTTT.

This clone came up a few times. This chain joins TRBV20-1 and TRBJ2-1, with D maybe TRBD2 (5 bases). The germline V gene has CDR1 DFQATT and CDR2 SNEGSKA (reference sequence). CDR3 length: 11 amino acids. Trimming removed 1 base from V and 9 bases from J, with 7 bases in between. CDR3 sequence: CSARAGFEQFF. The CDR3, as DNA: TGCAGTGCTAGAGCGGGATTTGAGCAGTTCTTC.

V gene TRBV5-1 combines with J gene TRBJ2-1; TRBD1 matches at 8 bases. The CDR3 runs 14 residues. Germline V CDR1 and CDR2: SGHRS, YFSETQ. Losses at the gene ends were 4 bases for V and 7 bases for J; bases not matched to a gene: 7. CDR3 amino acids: CASSVTGEGNEQFF. CDR3 sequence (DNA): TGCGCCAGCAGCGTGACAGGGGAAGGGAATGAGCAGTTCTTC.

J is TRBJ1-6 and V is TRBV7-9, with a weak D call TRBD1 (6 bases). Trimming pared 5 bases from V and 9 bases from J, leaving 14 bases between. Germline loops: CDR1 SEHNR, CDR2 FQNEAQ (reference sequence). The length of the CDR3 is 14 residues. CDR3 protein: CASSERQVPSPLHF. The CDR3 DNA follows: TGTGCCAGCAGCGAGAGACAGGTTCCTTCACCCCTCCACTTT.

This chain joins TRBV11-3 and TRBJ2-6, with TRBD2 matching 7 bases. Germline V gene data show CDR1 as SGHNT and CDR2 as YENEEA. The CDR3 extends over 18 amino acids. V was pared by 4 bases and J by 2 bases, with 11 bases of the junction left unmatched. This CDR3 reads CASSSSFRGDAGANVLTF. In nucleotides, the CDR3 is TGTGCCAGCAGCTCTTCTTTTCGGGGGGATGCTGGGGCCAACGTCCTGACTTTC.

The rearrangement uses TRBV30 and TRBJ1-1; unclear D gene. CDR3 length equals 13 residues. The germline gives CDR1 GTSNPN, CDR2 SVGIG (reference sequence). The V and J ends lost 1 base and 2 bases respectively, with 8 bases between them. The CDR3 loop reads CAWSGTRNTEAFF. The CDR3 DNA reads as TGTGCCTGGAGTGGAACTCGTAACACTGAAGCTTTCTTT.

The rearrangement joins TRBV28 to TRBJ2-6; tentatively, D is TRBD1 (5 bases). Germline CDR1 reads MDHEN; CDR2 reads SYDVKM. The ends were cut back, 5 bases at V and 0 bases at J, with 8 bases in the middle. The CDR3 is 15 residues long. Here the CDR3 DNA reads TGTGCCAGCAGTCAGGGTTACTCTGGGGCCAACGTCCTGACTTTC. Its translation is CASSQGYSGANVLTF.